This T cell receptor (beta chain) was sequenced in a study of T cells in Graves' hyperthyroidism and ophthalmopathy. This clonotype was seen at least ten times. Its target is unknown. Findings and caveats of the study: Most thyroid clonotypes that were expanded above 0.001 also turned up in blood.

Amplified regions were TCR beta CDR3 sequences from RNA transcripts. First-round RT-PCR with HTBI primers amplified the TCR CDR3 region. TCRdb re-called the multiplex PCR reads through MiXCR, storing one row per CDR3 protein. The table lists roughly 510,000 distinct CDR3 sequences, less than 25% of them singletons. Per germline, CDR1 KGHDR and CDR2 SFDVKD. CDR3 length equals 14 residues. Trimming took off 4 bases at V and 3 bases at J, with 11 bases between the two ends. For Graves' hyperthyroidism to be stable, ophthalmopathy could not progress within 18 months. The sequence was collected from a man aged 18 to 29 with Graves' hyperthyroidism. The V and J genes are TRBV24-1 and TRBJ2-5; perhaps TRBD2 as D (6 bases). Specimen: blood. This CDR3 is CATSDGGIKETQYF. CDR3 DNA: TGTGCCACCAGTGACGGGGGAATAAAAGAGACCCAGTACTTC.